Listed below are T cell receptor beta chains from one sample, sequenced in a study of blood T cells in healthy people across ages. TCRdb independently ran MiXCR on the 5' RACE reads; one entry per CDR3 protein. In the table there are around 2 million distinct CDR3 sequences, about two fifths of which are singletons. Sequenced: blood. The receptor set was obtained from a human donor in good health. Each CDR3 is given with its conserved first and last residue. The order of the fields is J gene, V gene, clone size, D gene, CDR3 DNA, CDR3 protein. The D gene is left open where the match is weak. Rows may omit the clone size; those that give it use once, few, many or a size class.

J gene: TRBJ1-1; V gene: TRBV27; clone size: .; D gene: TRBD1; CDR3 DNA: TGTGCCAGCAGTTTATCCCCCGGGACAGGGGAAGCTTTCTTT; CDR3 protein: CASSLSPGTGEAFF
J gene: TRBJ2-5; V gene: TRBV20-1; clone size: .; D gene: TRBD2; CDR3 DNA: TGCAGTGCCGGAGTGACTAGCGGACAAGAGACCCAGTACTTC; CDR3 protein: CSAGVTSGQETQYF
J gene: TRBJ2-7; V gene: TRBV6-6; clone size: few; D gene: .; CDR3 DNA: TGTGCCAGCGGACTTGGGGGTTCCTACGAGCAGTACTTC; CDR3 protein: CASGLGGSYEQYF
J gene: TRBJ2-1; V gene: TRBV20-1; clone size: few; D gene: TRBD2; CDR3 DNA: TGCAGTGCTAGTGGTCTAGCGGGCTCCTACAATGAGCAGTTCTTC; CDR3 protein: CSASGLAGSYNEQFF
J gene: TRBJ1-2; V gene: TRBV11-2; clone size: .; D gene: TRBD1; CDR3 DNA: TGTGCCAGCAGCTCCTACAGGGGGGACCGAACTAACTATGGCTACACCTTC; CDR3 protein: CASSSYRGDRTNYGYTF
J gene: TRBJ2-7; V gene: TRBV6-2/TRBV6-3; clone size: .; D gene: TRBD2; CDR3 DNA: TGTGCCAGCACCAGACCACGACTAGCACCCTACGAGCAGTACTTC; CDR3 protein: CASTRPRLAPYEQYF
J gene: TRBJ2-7; V gene: TRBV6-2/TRBV6-3; clone size: once; D gene: TRBD1; CDR3 DNA: TGTGCCAGCAGACAGGGACAGGTGGTCTACGAGCAGTACTTC; CDR3 protein: CASRQGQVVYEQYF
J gene: TRBJ2-1; V gene: TRBV20-1; clone size: .; D gene: TRBD2; CDR3 DNA: TGCAGTGCTAGTCTAGCGGGGGGGCAGTACAATGAGCAGTTCTTC; CDR3 protein: CSASLAGGQYNEQFF
J gene: TRBJ2-3; V gene: TRBV7-2; clone size: .; D gene: TRBD2; CDR3 DNA: TGTGCCAGCAGCTCCCCGCGACTACTAGCGGACAAACTGGATACGCAGTATTTT; CDR3 protein: CASSSPRLLADKLDTQYF
J gene: TRBJ2-3; V gene: TRBV12-3/TRBV12-4; clone size: few; D gene: .; CDR3 DNA: TGTGCCAGCAGTTTAACAATCCGGGACGTGAGCACAGATACGCAGTATTTT; CDR3 protein: CASSLTIRDVSTDTQYF
J gene: TRBJ2-7; V gene: TRBV6-1; clone size: .; D gene: TRBD1; CDR3 DNA: TGTGCCAGCAGGGATAGGGGACAGGGGGCTTACGAGCAGTACTTC; CDR3 protein: CASRDRGQGAYEQYF
J gene: TRBJ1-2; V gene: TRBV4-1; clone size: few; D gene: .; CDR3 DNA: TGCGCCGGCAGCCAAGCGTCGGCCGTTAACTATGACTACACCTTC; CDR3 protein: CAGSQASAVNYDYTF
J gene: TRBJ2-7; V gene: TRBV20-1; clone size: .; D gene: TRBD1; CDR3 DNA: TGCAGTGCCATCGGACAGGGGGCATACGAGCAGTACTTC; CDR3 protein: CSAIGQGAYEQYF
J gene: TRBJ2-3; V gene: TRBV12-3/TRBV12-4; clone size: few; D gene: .; CDR3 DNA: TGTGCCAGCAAGCGGCAGAACACAGATACGCAGTATTTT; CDR3 protein: CASKRQNTDTQYF
J gene: TRBJ2-5; V gene: TRBV10-3; clone size: .; D gene: .; CDR3 DNA: TGTGCCATCAGTGATCCAGGGGTTCTTTCTGGGAGGCCTAAAGAGGCCCAGTACTTC; CDR3 protein: CAISDPGVLSGRPKEAQYF
J gene: TRBJ2-3; V gene: TRBV5-6; clone size: few; D gene: .; CDR3 DNA: TGTGCCAGCAGCTATGCGCTTACAGATACGCAGTATTTT; CDR3 protein: CASSYALTDTQYF
J gene: TRBJ2-5; V gene: TRBV12-3/TRBV12-4; clone size: many; D gene: .; CDR3 DNA: TGTGCCAGCAGCCTCCGAGAGACCCAGTACTTC; CDR3 protein: CASSLRETQYF
J gene: TRBJ2-1; V gene: TRBV12-3/TRBV12-4; clone size: many; D gene: TRBD2; CDR3 DNA: TGTGCCAGCAGTTTAGCGACGGGAGGGCAGTTCTTC; CDR3 protein: CASSLATGGQFF
J gene: TRBJ2-2; V gene: TRBV5-1; clone size: .; D gene: TRBD2; CDR3 DNA: TGCGCCAGCGGGACTAGCGGGGGTCCCGGGGAGCTGTTTTTT; CDR3 protein: CASGTSGGPGELFF
J gene: TRBJ1-5; V gene: TRBV24-1; clone size: .; D gene: .; CDR3 DNA: TGTGCCACCAGTGATTCCGCTAAGGGGGTGGGACAGCCCCAGCATTTT; CDR3 protein: CATSDSAKGVGQPQHF
J gene: TRBJ1-2; V gene: TRBV20-1; clone size: .; D gene: .; CDR3 DNA: TGCAGTGCTAGAGATCCTCAGACCGTATATGGCTACACCTTC; CDR3 protein: CSARDPQTVYGYTF
J gene: TRBJ2-3; V gene: TRBV2; clone size: .; D gene: .; CDR3 DNA: TGTGCCAGCAATGACAACTACCTAAACACAGATACGCAGTATTTT; CDR3 protein: CASNDNYLNTDTQYF
J gene: TRBJ2-3; V gene: TRBV27; clone size: .; D gene: .; CDR3 DNA: TGTGCCAGCAGAATGACACCTGAGCCAACAGATACGCAGTATTTT; CDR3 protein: CASRMTPEPTDTQYF
J gene: TRBJ2-5; V gene: TRBV7-9; clone size: .; D gene: TRBD2; CDR3 DNA: TGTGCCAGCAGCGGCCCCCAAGACGGACTAGCGGGGTTCCAAGAGACCCAGTACTTC; CDR3 protein: CASSGPQDGLAGFQETQYF
J gene: TRBJ1-1; V gene: TRBV5-1; clone size: few; D gene: .; CDR3 DNA: TGCGCCAGCAGCTCCAATCCAGGGAGCAGGGAAGGAGCTTTCTTT; CDR3 protein: CASSSNPGSREGAFF
J gene: TRBJ2-7; V gene: TRBV7-3; clone size: many; D gene: .; CDR3 DNA: TGTGCCAGCAGCTTAGGAAAGGGACACCCTCCCTACGAGCAGTACTTC; CDR3 protein: CASSLGKGHPPYEQYF
J gene: TRBJ1-2; V gene: TRBV29-1; clone size: .; D gene: .; CDR3 DNA: TGCAGCGCTGAGGGGATGCTAGAGCGTACTTCTAACTATGGCTACACCTTC; CDR3 protein: CSAEGMLERTSNYGYTF
J gene: TRBJ2-5; V gene: TRBV7-7; clone size: many; D gene: TRBD1; CDR3 DNA: TGTGCTAGCAGCTTAGACAGGGACGAGACCCAGTACTTC; CDR3 protein: CASSLDRDETQYF
J gene: TRBJ1-5; V gene: TRBV19; clone size: .; D gene: TRBD1; CDR3 DNA: TGTGCCAGTAGTCTAATGACAGGGACCAATCAGCCCCAGCATTTT; CDR3 protein: CASSLMTGTNQPQHF
J gene: TRBJ2-7; V gene: TRBV20-1; clone size: .; D gene: .; CDR3 DNA: TGCAGTGCTAGAGATGGCTCCGGGGGCCGCATATACGAGCAGTACTTC; CDR3 protein: CSARDGSGGRIYEQYF
J gene: TRBJ2-1; V gene: TRBV29-1; clone size: few; D gene: .; CDR3 DNA: TGCAGCGTTGAAGCAGGTGGGACGGATTTAGAGCAGTTCTTC; CDR3 protein: CSVEAGGTDLEQFF
J gene: TRBJ1-2; V gene: TRBV5-5; clone size: few; D gene: .; CDR3 DNA: TGTGCCAGCAGCTTGGACCTAGCAGCAGTAGTCTATGGCTACACCTTC; CDR3 protein: CASSLDLAAVVYGYTF
J gene: TRBJ1-1; V gene: TRBV5-1; clone size: .; D gene: .; CDR3 DNA: TGCGCCAGCAGCGGTCAGGGAGGGGCGAACACTGAAGCTTTCTTT; CDR3 protein: CASSGQGGANTEAFF
J gene: TRBJ2-7; V gene: TRBV20-1; clone size: few; D gene: TRBD1; CDR3 DNA: TGCAGTGCGCAGACCGGGACAGGCCACTCCTACGAGCAGTACTTC; CDR3 protein: CSAQTGTGHSYEQYF
J gene: TRBJ2-4; V gene: TRBV6-2/TRBV6-3; clone size: few; D gene: .; CDR3 DNA: TGTGCCAGCAGCTACCAAGACTTACGCCAAGCCAAAAACATTCAGTACTTC; CDR3 protein: CASSYQDLRQAKNIQYF
J gene: TRBJ2-7; V gene: TRBV7-2; clone size: .; D gene: TRBD2; CDR3 DNA: TGTGCCGGCAGCCCCGAGCGGGGGCCCTCCTACGAGCAGTACTTC; CDR3 protein: CAGSPERGPSYEQYF
J gene: TRBJ1-1; V gene: TRBV29-1; clone size: .; D gene: .; CDR3 DNA: TGCAGCGTTGAACGGGGCGGCTATAACACTGAAGCTTTCTTT; CDR3 protein: CSVERGGYNTEAFF
J gene: TRBJ2-1; V gene: TRBV27; clone size: few; D gene: .; CDR3 DNA: TGTGCCTGCAGTTTATTGGGGTGGGGCGACCAATACAATGAGCAGTTCTTC; CDR3 protein: CACSLLGWGDQYNEQFF
J gene: TRBJ2-7; V gene: TRBV19; clone size: few; D gene: .; CDR3 DNA: TGTGCCAGTAGTATAGATCGGGGCAGCTACGAGCAGTACTTC; CDR3 protein: CASSIDRGSYEQYF
J gene: TRBJ1-1; V gene: TRBV2; clone size: few; D gene: .; CDR3 DNA: TGTGCCAGCAGTGAGGAGATGAACGCTGAAGCTTTCTTT; CDR3 protein: CASSEEMNAEAFF
J gene: TRBJ2-3; V gene: TRBV30; clone size: .; D gene: TRBD2; CDR3 DNA: TGTGCCTGGAGTGCAGGACTAGCGTACACAGATACGCAGTATTTT; CDR3 protein: CAWSAGLAYTDTQYF
J gene: TRBJ2-4; V gene: TRBV7-2; clone size: .; D gene: .; CDR3 DNA: TGTGCCAGCAGCTTTCTAACCCTACGGGGCATTCAGTACTTC; CDR3 protein: CASSFLTLRGIQYF
J gene: TRBJ1-1; V gene: TRBV5-1; clone size: .; D gene: .; CDR3 DNA: TGCGCCAGCAGTTCCGGGCGGGGAGGAGACACTGAAGCTTTCTTT; CDR3 protein: CASSSGRGGDTEAFF
J gene: TRBJ2-7; V gene: TRBV7-9; clone size: once; D gene: .; CDR3 DNA: TGTGCCAGCAGCAGTACTCGGATTCCGGAATACAATGAGCAGTACTTC; CDR3 protein: CASSSTRIPEYNEQYF
J gene: TRBJ2-5; V gene: TRBV29-1; clone size: .; D gene: TRBD1; CDR3 DNA: TGCAGCGTTTTACAGGGGGCAAATGGGGAGCAGTACTTC; CDR3 protein: CSVLQGANGEQYF
J gene: TRBJ1-6; V gene: TRBV7-8; clone size: few; D gene: TRBD1; CDR3 DNA: TGTGCCAGCAGCTTAAGGGGGCAAGATAATTCACCCCTCCACTTT; CDR3 protein: CASSLRGQDNSPLHF
J gene: TRBJ1-4; V gene: TRBV4-3; clone size: once; D gene: .; CDR3 DNA: TGCGCCAGCAGCCAAGAGAAGGGTTGGGGTGAAAAACTGTTTTTT; CDR3 protein: CASSQEKGWGEKLFF